A single sample gave rise to the 28 T cell receptor beta chains below, sequenced in a study of cytomegalovirus exposure and HLA in healthy donors. The PCR ran on 60 Vbeta and 13 Jbeta primers. Libraries were prepared by immunoSEQ multiplex PCR; TCRdb keeps only in-frame clonotypes and omits some of them. The sample has fewer than 45,000 clones; about 72% are singletons. The sample was PBMCs. The receptors shown here come from a woman under 40 in good health and CMV-seropositive.

This sequence joins TRBV9 and TRBJ2-2, with D possibly matching TRBD2 (6 bases). V was pared by 3 bases and J by 5 bases, with 20 bases between. The V gene's germline CDR1 is SGDLS and CDR2 YYNGEE. The CDR3 has 17 residues. The CDR3 loop is CASSDPEGRGETGELFF. CDR3 DNA sequence: TGTGCCAGCAGCGATCCTGAAGGGCGGGGTGAGACCGGGGAGCTGTTTTTT.

The chain recombines TRBV19 with TRBJ1-3, with no clear D. The germline V and J ends were trimmed by 6 bases and 1 base, with 10 bases remaining between them. Germline V gene lookup returns CDR1 LNHDA and CDR2 SQIVND (reference sequence). This CDR3 has 14 amino acids. The DNA of the CDR3 is TGTGCCAGTAGGGCCCAGTCGTCTGGAAACACCATATATTTT. Amino acids: CASRAQSSGNTIYF.

The rearrangement joins TRBV7-6 to TRBJ2-1, with 14 bases matching TRBD2. The CDR3 is made up of 18 amino acids. J lost 7 bases, V lost 1 base, and 9 bases had no gene match. The germline gives CDR1 SGHVS, CDR2 FNYEAQ. This CDR3 reads CASSLEVATSGRGNEQFF. Written as DNA, the CDR3 is TGTGCCAGCAGCTTAGAAGTGGCGACTAGCGGGAGGGGGAATGAGCAGTTCTTC. The full variable domain, its missing parts supplied by reference TRBV7-6 and TRBJ2-1, is GAGVSQSPRYKVTKRGQDVALRCDPISGHVSLYWYRQALGQGPEFLTYFNYEAQQDKSGLPNDRFSAERPEGSISTLTIQRTEQRDSAMYRCASSLEVATSGRGNEQFFGPGTRLTVL.

J is TRBJ2-1 and V is TRBV2; 7 nucleotides align to TRBD2. V lost 8 bases to trimming and J lost 3 bases; unmatched junction nucleotides: 1. Per the germline V gene, CDR1 is SNHLY and CDR2 is FYNNEI. This CDR3 region has 12 residues. The CDR3 nucleotides read TGTGCCAGCGGGAGGGGCTACAATGAGCAGTTCTTC. Its translation: CASGRGYNEQFF.

The CDR3 spells CASSGYGRGQTYNEQFF. The CDR3 region has the DNA TGTGCCAGCAGTGGTTATGGCAGGGGCCAAACCTACAATGAGCAGTTCTTC. V usage is TRBV2 and J usage is TRBJ2-1; a weak D match, TRBD1 (6 bases). V was cut by 4 bases and J by 2 bases, with 18 bases left in between. Per the germline V gene, CDR1 is SNHLY and CDR2 is FYNNEI. The CDR3 totals 17 residues. Full variable domain (rest looked up from reference TRBV2 and TRBJ2-1): EPEVTQTPSHQVTQMGQEVILRCVPISNHLYFYWYRQILGQKVEFLVSFYNNEISEKSEIFDDQFSVERPDGSNFTLKIRSTKLEDSAMYFCASSGYGRGQTYNEQFFGPGTRLTVL.

The chain has TRBV6-4 and TRBJ2-1; TRBD1 agrees at 9 bases. The CDR3 runs 16 residues. The J segment lost 4 bases and the V segment lost 0 bases, leaving 4 bases of the junction unmatched. Germline assignment: CDR1 MRHNA and CDR2 SNTAGT. DNA for the CDR3: TGTGCCAGCAGTGACTCCCGACAGGGGGAGTACAATGAGCAGTTCTTC. It is translated as CASSDSRQGEYNEQFF.

This clone was seen more than once but under ten times. The V gene is TRBV5-6, the J gene TRBJ1-4; 10 nucleotides match TRBD1. The CDR3 sequence is 15 residues long. V lost 4 bases, J lost 6 bases, and 6 bases stayed unmatched. The germline CDR1 and CDR2 sequences are SGHDT and YYEEEE. The CDR3 nucleotides read TGTGCCAGCAGCCAGACAGGGGGCGCTGATGAAAAACTGTTTTTT. It specifies CASSQTGGADEKLFF.

The chain has TRBV5-1 and TRBJ2-1; TRBD2 matches at 9 bases. With 0 bases clipped from V and 4 bases from J, the junction kept 8 bases outside the gene matches. Germline CDR1 and CDR2: SGHRS and YFSETQ. This CDR3 is built from 17 residues. In DNA form, the CDR3 reads TGCGCCAGCAGCTTGGGACTAGCGGAAAATTTTTACAATGAGCAGTTCTTC. Translation gives CASSLGLAENFYNEQFF. Drawing the rest from reference TRBV5-1 and TRBJ2-1, the complete variable domain is KAGVTQTPRYLIKTRGQQVTLSCSPISGHRSVSWYQQTPGQGLQFLFEYFSETQRNKGNFPGRFSGRQFSNSRSEMNVSTLELGDSALYLCASSLGLAENFYNEQFFGPGTRLTVL.

The chain uses TRBV5-1 and TRBJ2-1; 7 nucleotides agree with TRBD2. The CDR3 loop spans 16 amino acids. Germline CDR1 reads SGHRS; CDR2 reads YFSETQ. V gave up 4 bases and J gave up 8 bases; unmatched junction bases: 15. CDR3: CASSPSTGGRLDEQFF. CDR3 nucleotides: TGCGCCAGCAGCCCGAGCACGGGGGGTCGTTTGGATGAGCAGTTCTTC.

This clone was seen a handful of times. The chain links TRBV5-5 to TRBJ1-1; the match to TRBD1 covers 11 bases. CDR3 size: 16 residues. V dropped 3 bases and J dropped 1; count of bases not matched to a gene: 5. The germline V gene encodes CDR1 SGHKS and CDR2 YYEKEE (reference sequence). The CDR3 is CASSWTGQGANTEAFF. The CDR3, as DNA: TGTGCCAGCAGCTGGACCGGACAGGGGGCGAACACTGAAGCTTTCTTT.

This chain joins TRBV19 and TRBJ1-5; 9 bases are shared with TRBD1. With 7 bases clipped from V and 7 bases from J, the junction kept 14 bases outside the gene matches. Germline CDR1 LNHDA, CDR2 SQIVND (reference sequence). The CDR3 has 16 amino acids. The CDR3 loop is CASNFRDITGGQPQHF. Here the CDR3 DNA reads TGTGCCAGTAATTTCCGAGATATTACAGGGGGCCAGCCCCAGCATTTT.

This sequence joins TRBV5-1 and TRBJ1-1, with 7 bases identical to TRBD1. The germline gives CDR1 SGHRS, CDR2 YFSETQ. Losses at the gene ends were 4 bases for V and 4 bases for J; bases not matched to a gene: 10. CDR3 size: 15 residues. CDR3 region: CASSDQGGGTTEAFF. CDR3 sequence (DNA): TGCGCCAGCAGCGACCAGGGGGGTGGGACCACTGAAGCTTTCTTT.

The V and J genes are TRBV9 and TRBJ1-2; a weak D match, TRBD1 (5 bases). Germline-derived CDR1 and CDR2 are SGDLS and YYNGEE. The V and J ends lost 3 bases and 8 bases respectively, with 17 bases between them. The CDR3 has 14 amino acids. The CDR3 nucleotides read TGTGCCAGCAGCGCCGGACCCTTAGCAGGGGGCTACACCTTC. It codes for CASSAGPLAGGYTF.

J is TRBJ2-5 and V is TRBV5-1; D remains unclear. Germline loops: CDR1 SGHRS, CDR2 YFSETQ. This CDR3 has 13 residues. The V and J ends lost 1 base and 4 bases respectively, with 8 bases between them. The CDR3 DNA is TGCGCCAGCAGCTTGCCAGGCCGAGAGACCCAGTACTTC. This encodes CASSLPGRETQYF. Complete variable domain (other parts from reference TRBV5-1 and TRBJ2-5): KAGVTQTPRYLIKTRGQQVTLSCSPISGHRSVSWYQQTPGQGLQFLFEYFSETQRNKGNFPGRFSGRQFSNSRSEMNVSTLELGDSALYLCASSLPGRETQYFGPGTRLLVL.

This CDR3 reads CASSWAVRSYEQYF. As DNA, the CDR3 is TGTGCCAGCAGTTGGGCCGTAAGATCCTACGAGCAGTACTTC. The genes are TRBV28 and TRBJ2-7; no firm D call. The CDR3 contains 14 residues. The germline V and J ends were trimmed by 4 bases and 1 base, with 11 bases remaining between them. The V gene's germline CDR1 is MDHEN and CDR2 SYDVKM.

This clone was picked up a small number of times. The chain joins TRBV28 to TRBJ2-7, with D possibly TRBD2 on 6 matching bases. Trimming cost V 2 bases and J 0 bases, with 8 bases left between them. Germline values: CDR1 MDHEN, CDR2 SYDVKM. This CDR3 region has 14 residues. CDR3 sequence: CASSLTGSSYEQYF. CDR3 nucleotide sequence: TGTGCCAGCAGTTTAACCGGGAGCTCCTACGAGCAGTACTTC.

The chain employs TRBV28 and TRBJ2-7; the D gene is possibly TRBD1 (6 bases). The CDR3 extends over 16 amino acids. V lost 0 bases, J lost 2 bases, and 14 bases lay in between. The V gene's germline CDR1 is MDHEN and CDR2 SYDVKM. The CDR3 loop is CASSLWGQYRPYEQYF. The CDR3 DNA sequence: TGTGCCAGCAGTTTATGGGGACAATATAGACCCTACGAGCAGTACTTC.

The CDR3 loop is CASSYSRQSQAFF. DNA for the CDR3: TGTGCCAGCAGTTACTCGAGGCAGTCCCAAGCTTTCTTT. J is TRBJ1-1 and V is TRBV6-5; unclear D gene. This CDR3 region has 13 residues. The germline CDR1 and CDR2 sequences are MNHEY and SVGAGI. V lost 0 bases to trimming and J lost 9 bases, with 11 bases between them.

The chain has TRBV5-1 and TRBJ2-7; 13 bases align to TRBD2. From germline, CDR1 is SGHRS and CDR2 YFSETQ. CDR3 size: 15 residues. Trimming cost V 5 bases and J 1 base; bases outside gene matches: 3. CDR3 sequence (DNA): TGCGCCAGCAGTGCGGGACTAGCGGGGTCCTACGAGCAGTACTTC. It yields the protein CASSAGLAGSYEQYF.

This clone was observed once. J is TRBJ1-2 and V is TRBV4-2; the match to TRBD1 covers 7 bases. With V trimmed by 3 bases and J by 7 bases, 2 bases remained unmatched. CDR1 and CDR2 (germline): LGHNA, YNFKEQ. The CDR3 has 12 residues. The CDR3: CASSQGQCGYTF. The CDR3 coding sequence is TGTGCCAGCAGCCAGGGACAGTGTGGCTACACCTTC.

CDR3 loop: CASSPGQNTDTQYF. Here the CDR3 DNA reads TGCGCCAGCAGCCCGGGACAGAACACAGATACGCAGTATTTT. This chain links TRBV4-1 with TRBJ2-3; TRBD1 matches 7 bases. Germline CDR1 reads MGHRA; CDR2 reads YSYEKL. CDR3 length: 14 amino acids. Trimming cost V 4 bases and J 2 bases; bases outside gene matches: 3.

The chain uses TRBV5-4 and TRBJ1-2; D is uncertain. V lost 1 base to trimming and J lost 5 bases, with 15 bases between them. Germline V gene data show CDR1 as SGHNT and CDR2 as YYREEE (reference sequence). This CDR3 comprises 15 residues. In DNA form, the CDR3 reads TGTGCCAGCAGCTTGAACGACGTCGGCGGATATGGCTACACCTTC. The encoded protein is CASSLNDVGGYGYTF.

The chain recombines TRBV30 with TRBJ2-7, with D perhaps TRBD2 (6 bases). The CDR3 consists of 12 residues. Germline-derived CDR1 and CDR2 are GTSNPN and SVGIG (reference sequence). V was pared by 7 bases and J by 6 bases, with 16 bases between. The CDR3 spells CAFGGNRGEQYF. The CDR3 region has the DNA TGTGCCTTTGGGGGGAACCGGGGCGAGCAGTACTTC.

The chain employs TRBV6-5 and TRBJ1-1, with no clear D. Germline CDR1 MNHEY, CDR2 SVGAGI. Trimming stripped 2 bases from V and 0 bases from J, with 10 bases between. The CDR3 runs 15 residues. The CDR3 bases are TGTGCCAGCAGTTACAGCGGAGAAATGAACACTGAAGCTTTCTTT. This codes for CASSYSGEMNTEAFF.

The V call is TRBV5-4, the J call TRBJ1-4; 9 nucleotides align to TRBD1. The CDR3 has 15 residues. J was trimmed by 5 bases and V by 4 bases; bases with no gene match: 6. CDR1 and CDR2 from the germline V gene are SGHNT and YYREEE (reference sequence). The CDR3: CASSLSDRGNEKLFF. CDR3 bases: TGTGCCAGCAGCCTTTCGGACAGGGGCAATGAAAAACTGTTTTTT.

The chain joins TRBV7-9 to TRBJ1-1; D not certain. V was clipped by 4 bases and J by 2 bases, with 11 bases between them. There are 14 residues in the CDR3. Germline V gives CDR1 SEHNR, CDR2 FQNEAQ (reference sequence). The CDR3: CASSSSFGNTEAFF. CDR3 sequence (DNA): TGTGCCAGCAGCTCTTCCTTCGGTAACACTGAAGCTTTCTTT.

This clone has a single count. V is TRBV7-3 and J is TRBJ2-1, with 14 nucleotides matching TRBD2. The CDR3 runs 14 residues. Germline V CDR1 and CDR2: SGHTA, FQGTGA. V shed 4 bases, J shed 9 bases, and the junction held 2 bases outside the gene matches. The CDR3 protein is CASSSGLAGVEQFF. As DNA, the CDR3 is TGTGCCAGCAGCTCGGGACTAGCGGGGGTTGAGCAGTTCTTC.

V and J are TRBV5-4 and TRBJ1-1; D is undetermined. Trimming cost V 6 bases and J 1 base, with 16 bases left between them. The CDR3 contains 15 residues. The germline gives CDR1 SGHNT, CDR2 YYREEE (reference sequence). The DNA for the CDR3 is TGTGCCAGCACCTCGCTAAGGTGGAGGAACACTGAAGCTTTCTTT. Protein sequence: CASTSLRWRNTEAFF.